A selection of T cell receptor beta chains follows, all from one sample in a study of control samples from healthy donors and cancer patients. Here immunoSEQ multiplex PCR was the method, and the copy in TCRdb shows in-frame clones only, minus some. The data show just over 150,000 clones, more than 85% seen once. Sequencing was carried out using blood. These receptors all come from a man aged 50-60 years in good health. The CDR3 runs from the conserved cysteine through the conserved F or W. The D gene is left open where the match is weak. A clone size is listed for some rows: how often the clone was seen (once, few, many), or a class if it is expanded.

d_call	v_call	cdr3_length	j_call	clone_size	cdr3_aa	cdr3_nt
.	TRBV7-9	14	TRBJ1-3	.	CASIPTGDANTIYF	TGTGCCAGCATCCCGACAGGCGACGCAAACACCATATATTTT
.	TRBV7-9	16	TRBJ2-2	.	CASSSGGRGPTGELFF	TGTGCCAGCAGCTCGGGGGGCAGGGGGCCCACCGGGGAGCTGTTTTTT
TRBD2	TRBV7-3	17	TRBJ2-7	.	CASSLTGLAGGGHEQYF	TGTGCCAGCAGCTTAACCGGACTAGCGGGAGGAGGCCACGAGCAGTACTTC
TRBD2	TRBV4-2	17	TRBJ2-7	.	CASSQGLAEAPFYEQYF	TGTGCCAGCAGCCAGGGACTAGCGGAGGCCCCCTTCTACGAGCAGTACTTC
.	TRBV6-5	14	TRBJ1-2	few	CASSYSLSWKRYTF	TGTGCCAGCAGTTACTCGTTGTCCTGGAAACGCTACACCTTC
.	TRBV6-5	12	TRBJ1-5	once	CAGRGPNQPQHF	TGTGCCGGCAGGGGTCCCAATCAGCCCCAGCATTTT
.	TRBV4-2	14	TRBJ1-1	.	CASSQLSGNTEAFF	TGTGCCAGCAGCCAACTGTCAGGGAACACTGAAGCTTTCTTT
.	TRBV20-1	15	TRBJ2-5	.	CSASGRPGREETQYF	TGCAGTGCTAGTGGCCGACCGGGACGGGAAGAGACCCAGTACTTC
.	TRBV18	12	TRBJ2-1	.	CASSPGRNEQFF	TGTGCCAGCTCACCAGGTAGAAATGAGCAGTTCTTC
.	TRBV14	13	TRBJ2-2	.	CASSQDLPGELFF	TGTGCCAGCAGCCAAGATCTTCCCGGGGAGCTGTTTTTT
.	TRBV18	15	TRBJ2-5	.	CASSPAGSGAETQYF	TGTGCCAGCTCACCGGCTGGAAGTGGGGCGGAGACCCAGTACTTC
.	TRBV12-3/TRBV12-4	13	TRBJ2-4	.	CASSLGTGNIQYF	TGTGCCAGCAGTTTAGGAACCGGAAACATTCAGTACTTC
.	TRBV24-1	12	TRBJ2-2	.	CATSDSTGELFF	TGTGCCACCAGTGATTCCACCGGGGAGCTGTTTTTT
.	TRBV30	14	TRBJ1-6	.	CAWSLRNRYSPLHF	TGTGCCTGGAGTCTACGAAACAGATATTCACCCCTCCACTTT
.	TRBV5-1	13	TRBJ2-1	.	CASTHLSYNEQFF	TGCGCCAGCACCCATCTCTCGTACAATGAGCAGTTCTTC
.	TRBV19	15	TRBJ2-6	.	CASSMTWAGANVLTF	TGTGCCAGTAGTATGACGTGGGCTGGGGCCAACGTCCTGACTTTC
.	TRBV19	13	TRBJ2-7	.	CASSIGGVSEQYF	TGTGCCAGTAGTATAGGGGGGGTAAGCGAGCAGTACTTC
.	TRBV5-4	13	TRBJ1-1	.	CASSWVGGREAFF	TGTGCCAGCAGCTGGGTCGGAGGCAGGGAAGCTTTCTTT
TRBD2	TRBV4-1	19	TRBJ2-1	.	CASSQVPIALAGGRGEQFF	TGCGCCAGCAGCCAAGTACCCATTGCTCTAGCGGGAGGGAGGGGTGAGCAGTTCTTC
TRBD1	TRBV27	16	TRBJ2-2	.	CASSSYPGQGPGELFF	TGTGCCAGCAGTTCATACCCGGGACAGGGCCCGGGGGAGCTGTTTTTT
.	TRBV30	13	TRBJ2-7	.	CAWRRQGSYEQYF	TGTGCCTGGAGAAGGCAAGGATCCTACGAGCAGTACTTC
.	TRBV27	13	TRBJ1-2	.	CASSLSGSAGYTF	TGTGCCAGCAGTTTATCTGGTTCCGCTGGCTACACCTTC